This TCR beta chain was sequenced in a study of blood T cell repertoires in COVID-19. Per the authors' pipeline: Amplification from reference gene primers served as the basis for estimated nucleated cell counts. This table comes from immunoSEQ multiplex PCR, and its TCRdb copy is limited to in-frame clones, with some not included. Clone size and V and J calls were adopted from that table, with D and trimming inferred from the DNA. Found here are 140,000 to 150,000 clones, around 88% of them singletons; the top ten hold about 3.2%. The receptor comes from a man aged 60-69 years with active or convalescent COVID-19. The sample was peripheral blood.

The CDR3 DNA sequence: TGTGCCAGCAGCCAAGATGGGGCGGGGGGGCCCACAGATACGCAGTATTTT. This translates into CASSQDGAGGPTDTQYF. This rearrangement joins TRBV4-2 to TRBJ2-3; 9 positions agree with TRBD2. V shed 0 bases, J shed 2 bases, and the junction held 6 bases outside the gene matches. This CDR3 is built from 17 residues. CDR1 and CDR2 (germline): LGHNA, YNFKEQ.